This T cell receptor beta chain was recorded in a study of blood T cell repertoires in COVID-19 (dated by TCRdb to the early 2020s). About the investigation overall: Samples from collaborators originated in the United States, Italy and Spain and spanned both the acute and convalescent phases of COVID-19. HLA class I and class II types, where available, came from metadata supplied by the sample provider rather than from assay-based typing. The material from the prospective study consisted of cDNA or gDNA derived from T cells, B-cell-depleted T cells, or PBMCs. Subjects who had been exposed to COVID-19, were actively infected with it, or had recovered from it provided the deeply sampled blood TCRbeta repertoires that made up the dataset. The repertoires were released in a freely available public database meant as a resource for research on the immune response to SARS-CoV-2. A de-identified subject ID, COVID-19 status, age in years and sex were almost always included in the sample metadata. Samples were obtained from the ongoing ImmuneRACE study (first 160 participants) and from about 1,300 subjects provided by 6 global collaborators.

The cysteine opens and the phenylalanine closes a CDR3 of 15 amino acids. Only the CDR3 DNA is retained, 45 bases long and in frame from the first base. At the junction V is shortened by 4 bases and J by 5 bases; bases outside the gene matches: 4. The germline V gene provides CDR1 SGHRS and CDR2 YFSETQ. TCRbeta CDR3 regions were amplified from genomic DNA by means of the immunoSEQ Assay, a bias-controlled multiplex PCR. The authors' pipeline ran thus. Within the assay, amplification of reference gene primers was used to estimate how many nucleated cells each sample contained. Sequence reads were collapsed and filtered to measure the absolute abundance of every unique TCRbeta CDR3 rearrangement. For each sample, productive Simpson clonality was calculated as the square root of Simpson's diversity index over productive rearrangements. The table was pulled from immuneACCESS by TCRdb, which kept in-frame rearrangements only. Such tables lose some clones; where checked, under half of the loss comes from unresolved V genes, and the rest has no known cause. V and J calls and clone size follow that table, whereas D and trimming were derived from the DNA. The sample table holds roughly 150,000 clones, of which 80% to 90% were seen once. About 16% of the sample is held by the ten biggest clonotypes.

The collaborating institutions used their own protocols to collect whole blood in K2EDTA tubes. For TCRbeta analysis, collaborators shipped samples in one of three forms: frozen whole blood, isolated PBMCs, or DNA extracted from either of those sample types. Worth noting for this clone: Its recognized antigen is unknown. No much larger clone is present one base from it, and per-base qualities are unavailable.

Results and caveats for the whole study, not just this receptor: The quantity of clinical and demographic metadata differed by source and by participant and was supplied without curation.

The chain links TRBV5-1 with TRBJ2-5, with 14 junctional bases fitting TRBD2. The sample taken for sequencing was peripheral blood. This sequence originates from a woman in her thirties or forties with acute or convalescent COVID-19. CDR3 region: CASSRGTSGSETQYF. The DNA sequence follows: TGCGCCAGCAGCCGGGGGACTAGCGGGAGCGAGACCCAGTACTTC.